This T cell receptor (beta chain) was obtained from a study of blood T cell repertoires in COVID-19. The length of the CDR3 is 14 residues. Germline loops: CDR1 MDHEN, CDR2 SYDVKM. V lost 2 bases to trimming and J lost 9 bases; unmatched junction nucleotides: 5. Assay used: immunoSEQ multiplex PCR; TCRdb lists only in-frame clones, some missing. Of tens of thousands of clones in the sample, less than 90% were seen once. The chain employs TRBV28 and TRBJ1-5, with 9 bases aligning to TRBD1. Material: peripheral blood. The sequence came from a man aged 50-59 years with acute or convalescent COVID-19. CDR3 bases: TGTGCCAGCAGTTTAAACAGGGGGCGTCGGCCCCAGCATTTT. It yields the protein CASSLNRGRRPQHF.